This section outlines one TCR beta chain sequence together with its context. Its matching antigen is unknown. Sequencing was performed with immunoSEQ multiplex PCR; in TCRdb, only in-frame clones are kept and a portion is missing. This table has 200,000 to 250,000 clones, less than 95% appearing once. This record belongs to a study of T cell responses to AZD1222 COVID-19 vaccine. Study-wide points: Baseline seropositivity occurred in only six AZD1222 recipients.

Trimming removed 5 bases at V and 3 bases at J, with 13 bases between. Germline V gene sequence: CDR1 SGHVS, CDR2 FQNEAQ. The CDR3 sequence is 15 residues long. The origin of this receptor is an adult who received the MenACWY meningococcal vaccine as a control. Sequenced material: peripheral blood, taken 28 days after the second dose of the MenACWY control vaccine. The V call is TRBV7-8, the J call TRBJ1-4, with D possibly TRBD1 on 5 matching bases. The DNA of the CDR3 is TGTGCCAGCAGCCCGTACCTGGGGCCTAATGAAAAACTGTTTTTT. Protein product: CASSPYLGPNEKLFF.